These 27 T cell receptor beta chains came from one sample sequenced in a study of blood T cell repertoires in COVID-19. Profiled with immunoSEQ multiplex PCR; TCRdb holds only in-frame clones, not every one. This sample carries fewer than 250,000 clones, nearly 85% of them seen once, and the ten largest clones take around 5.9%. The specimen was peripheral blood. The receptors were sampled from a human donor in a cohort sampled during active COVID-19.

The chain carries TRBV29-1 and TRBJ1-2; 7 nucleotides align to TRBD1. V was clipped by 2 bases and J by 7 bases; unmatched bases: 7. Germline CDR1 is SQVTM and CDR2 is ANQGSEA. This CDR3 is built from 13 residues. The DNA for the CDR3 is TGCAGCGTTGAAATACAGGGGAAAAGTGGCTACACCTTC. Protein product: CSVEIQGKSGYTF.

The rearrangement links TRBV28 to TRBJ1-1, with D hard to call. The germline V gene encodes CDR1 MDHEN and CDR2 SYDVKM. The CDR3 has 10 residues. V gave up 5 bases and J gave up 11 bases, with 9 bases separating them. The chain's CDR3 is CASSATRAFF. CDR3 coding DNA: TGTGCCAGCAGTGCTACTAGGGCTTTCTTT.

This chain links TRBV28 with TRBJ2-7; D possibly corresponds to TRBD2 (5 bases). The ends were cut back, 10 bases at V and 6 bases at J, with 22 bases in the middle. This CDR3 is built from 14 residues. CDR1 is MDHEN and CDR2 is SYDVKM in the germline V gene. The CDR3 is CATGISFFWAEQYF. The CDR3 nucleotides are TGTGCCACCGGGATAAGCTTTTTTTGGGCCGAGCAGTACTTC.

The V call is TRBV29-1, the J call TRBJ2-1, with TRBD2 as a possible D gene (5 bases). Germline V lookup: CDR1 SQVTM, CDR2 ANQGSEA. The V and J ends lost 6 bases and 0 bases respectively, with 15 bases between them. There are 15 residues in the CDR3. CDR3 residues: CSVAGLPSSYNEQFF. The CDR3 region has the DNA TGCAGCGTCGCGGGCCTTCCGAGCTCCTACAATGAGCAGTTCTTC.

The rearrangement links TRBV4-1 to TRBJ2-6; D ambiguous. This CDR3 comprises 15 residues. The V gene's germline CDR1 is MGHRA and CDR2 YSYEKL. Trimming left V 4 bases short and J 0 bases short, with 7 bases between. DNA for the CDR3: TGCGCCAGCAGCCTTCCTAACTCTGGGGCCAACGTCCTGACTTTC. Translated: CASSLPNSGANVLTF.

Written as DNA, the CDR3 is TGTGCCAGCTCACCAGGGCAGCTTGGGGAGCTGTTTTTT. Amino acids: CASSPGQLGELFF. This chain links TRBV18 with TRBJ2-2; D not certain. The germline V and J ends were trimmed by 2 bases and 8 bases, with 9 bases remaining between them. CDR1 KGHSH and CDR2 LQKENI come from the germline V gene. This CDR3 comprises 13 residues. The whole variable domain, remainder taken from reference TRBV18 and TRBJ2-2, is NAGVMQNPRHLVRRRGQEARLRCSPMKGHSHVYWYRQLPEEGLKFMVYLQKENIIDESGMPKERFSAEFPKEGPSILRIQQVVRGDSAAYFCASSPGQLGELFFGEGSRLTVL.

This chain links TRBV15 with TRBJ1-5; D is unresolved. With 0 bases removed from V and 3 bases from J, the gap between germline ends came to 12 bases. Per the germline V gene, CDR1 is LNHNV and CDR2 is YYDKDF (reference sequence). The CDR3 has 16 residues. The CDR3 sequence is CATSREMWPNNQPQHF. The CDR3 nucleotides read TGTGCCACCAGCAGAGAAATGTGGCCGAACAATCAGCCCCAGCATTTT.

The sample holds one count of this clone. This rearrangement joins TRBV28 to TRBJ2-3, with TRBD2 matching 7 bases. Germline-derived CDR1 and CDR2 are MDHEN and SYDVKM. CDR3 length: 15 residues. J was trimmed by 1 base and V by 3 bases; bases with no gene match: 4. CDR3 sequence (DNA): TGTGCCAGCAGTTTTGGGGGGGTTCGCACAGATACGCAGTATTTT. Translating it yields CASSFGGVRTDTQYF. Complete variable domain (other parts from reference TRBV28 and TRBJ2-3): DVKVTQSSRYLVKRTGEKVFLECVQDMDHENMFWYRQDPGLGLRLIYFSYDVKMKEKGDIPEGYSVSREKKERFSLILESASTNQTSMYLCASSFGGVRTDTQYFGPGTRLTVL.

The DNA of the CDR3 is TGTGCCAGCAGCTCCCCCGGGGGGGACAATGAGCAGTTCTTC. Translation: CASSSPGGDNEQFF. This rearrangement joins TRBV7-9 to TRBJ2-1, with 8 bases fitting TRBD2. From germline, CDR1 is SEHNR and CDR2 FQNEAQ (reference sequence). V dropped 4 bases and J dropped 5; count of bases not matched to a gene: 4. The CDR3 is 14 amino acids.

J is TRBJ1-2 and V is TRBV5-6; TRBD1 aligns across 7 bases. This CDR3 is built from 18 residues. V was pared by 3 bases and J by 1 base, with 15 bases of the junction left unmatched. Germline-derived CDR1 and CDR2 are SGHDT and YYEEEE. The CDR3 DNA sequence: TGTGCCAGCAGCTGGACAGGCGGAGGAGCCCGAGTTAACTATGGCTACACCTTC. Translating gives CASSWTGGGARVNYGYTF.

V and J are TRBV6-5 and TRBJ2-7, with 9 nucleotides matching TRBD1. Germline trimming cut 7 bases from V and 7 bases from J; bases unmatched to any gene: 8. Looked up from germline, CDR1 is MNHEY and CDR2 is SVGAGI. This CDR3 spans 13 amino acids. This CDR3 reads CASNLDRGREQYF. The CDR3 nucleotides read TGTGCCAGCAACTTGGACAGGGGAAGGGAGCAGTACTTC.

The chain couples TRBV3-1 (or the pseudogene TRBV3-2) to TRBJ2-5; 9 nucleotides line up with TRBD1. The CDR3 loop spans 16 amino acids. J was trimmed by 4 bases and V by 4 bases; bases with no gene match: 10. CDR1 LGHDT and CDR2 YNNKEL come from the germline V gene (reference sequence). CDR3 coding DNA: TGTGCCAGCAGCCCGCTCGGGACAGGGTCGGTAGAGACCCAGTACTTC. Translated, it gives CASSPLGTGSVETQYF.

This clone was found once. The CDR3 spells CASSPREADTQYF. The DNA of the CDR3 is TGTGCCAGCTCACCCCGGGAGGCAGATACGCAGTATTTT. This chain links TRBV18 with TRBJ2-3; 7 bases map to TRBD2. The J segment lost 4 bases and the V segment lost 3 bases, leaving 1 base of the junction unmatched. The CDR3 extends over 13 amino acids. Germline CDR1 is KGHSH and CDR2 is LQKENI.

The V call is TRBV5-1, the J call TRBJ2-7; the match to TRBD1 covers 9 bases. The CDR3 is 18 amino acids. V shed 4 bases, J shed 1 base, and the junction held 15 bases outside the gene matches. Germline V gene lookup returns CDR1 SGHRS and CDR2 YFSETQ. The CDR3 DNA is TGCGCCAGCAGCGTGAAGAACGACCGGGACAGGGATTCCTACGAGCAGTACTTC. Residues: CASSVKNDRDRDSYEQYF.

The chain has TRBV3-1 (or the pseudogene TRBV3-2) and TRBJ2-7; 9 positions match TRBD2. The CDR3 extends over 17 amino acids. V lost 4 bases and J lost 0; bases outside the gene matches: 10. CDR1 LGHDT and CDR2 YNNKEL come from the germline V gene (reference sequence). CDR3 DNA: TGTGCCAGCAGCCTAGACTTTCTAGCGGGGAGCTCCTACGAGCAGTACTTC. Translating gives CASSLDFLAGSSYEQYF.

The V and J genes are TRBV18 and TRBJ2-7; D not resolved. This CDR3 comprises 12 residues. Deletions cut 0 bases from V and 5 bases from J, with 5 bases between. CDR1 and CDR2 (germline): KGHSH, LQKENI. CDR3 sequence: CASSPPSNEQYF. As DNA, the CDR3 is TGTGCCAGCTCACCACCTAGTAACGAGCAGTACTTC.

The gene calls are TRBV27 and TRBJ1-1; possible D gene TRBD1, 5 bases. This CDR3 is built from 16 residues. Germline V lookup: CDR1 MNHEY, CDR2 SMNVEV (reference sequence). The V end was cut by 7 bases, the J end by 1 base, with 19 bases between. The chain's CDR3 is CASNSGLLRKNTEAFF. CDR3 bases: TGTGCCAGCAATTCAGGGCTCCTACGGAAGAACACTGAAGCTTTCTTT.

The V gene is TRBV5-1, the J gene TRBJ2-7; 12 nucleotides line up with TRBD2. The CDR3 loop spans 15 amino acids. J was trimmed by 3 bases and V by 4 bases; bases with no gene match: 5. The V gene's germline CDR1 is SGHRS and CDR2 YFSETQ. The CDR3 loop is CASSHGTSGLYEQYF. CDR3 sequence (DNA): TGCGCCAGCAGCCATGGGACTAGCGGGCTCTACGAGCAGTACTTC.

The chain has TRBV5-1 and TRBJ1-4; TRBD1 is a possible D gene (6 bases). Germline V lookup: CDR1 SGHRS, CDR2 YFSETQ. Trimming removed 4 bases from V and 8 bases from J, with 15 bases in between. The CDR3 consists of 14 residues. CDR3 DNA sequence: TGCGCCAGCAGCCAAGGACAGTTTTTGGAAAAACTGTTTTTT. It translates to CASSQGQFLEKLFF.

This clone was seen a few times. The V gene is TRBV7-9, the J gene TRBJ1-4; 7 bases align to TRBD1. Looked up from germline, CDR1 is SEHNR and CDR2 is FQNEAQ (reference sequence). The ends lost 5 bases at V and 4 bases at J; junction bases unmatched: 7. This CDR3 comprises 15 residues. The CDR3 nucleotides read TGTGCCAGCAGCCCGGGACAGACTCTTAATGAAAAACTGTTTTTT. Protein sequence: CASSPGQTLNEKLFF.

This clone showed up just a few times. V and J are TRBV5-5 and TRBJ2-7; D may be TRBD1 (6 bases). The CDR3 runs 16 residues. Germline lookup yields CDR1 SGHKS and CDR2 YYEKEE (reference sequence). Trimming left V 2 bases short and J 5 bases short, with 20 bases between. CDR3 DNA: TGTGCCAGCAGCTTTTCGGGGACACCCATCTCGAACGAGCAGTACTTC. Its translation is CASSFSGTPISNEQYF.

The chain combines TRBV14 with TRBJ1-1; possibly TRBD1 for D (6 bases). This CDR3 is 13 amino acids long. Trimming removed 0 bases from V and 7 bases from J, with 9 bases in between. Per germline, CDR1 SGHDN and CDR2 FVKESK. The CDR3 DNA sequence: TGTGCCAGCAGCCAAGATTTAGGGGGTGAAGCTTTCTTT. This sequence encodes CASSQDLGGEAFF.

The chain carries TRBV9 and TRBJ2-1, with D possibly TRBD2 on 6 matching bases. Trimming cost V 4 bases and J 1 base, with 18 bases left between them. The V gene's germline CDR1 is SGDLS and CDR2 YYNGEE. The CDR3 covers 17 residues. The CDR3 DNA follows: TGTGCCAGCAGCTCCATCATCAAGGGACTTTCCTACAATGAGCAGTTCTTC. Translated: CASSSIIKGLSYNEQFF.

The chain combines TRBV4-1 with TRBJ2-3; perhaps TRBD2 as D (5 bases). Trimming pared 4 bases from V and 6 bases from J, leaving 11 bases between. The CDR3 consists of 13 residues. Germline CDR1 MGHRA, CDR2 YSYEKL. CDR3 nucleotides: TGCGCCAGCAGCCCCCTTATAGCGGATACGCAGTATTTT. This sequence encodes CASSPLIADTQYF.

This clone was observed a single time. The gene calls are TRBV6-1 and TRBJ2-1, with 10 nucleotides matching TRBD2. The V segment lost 2 bases and the J segment 6 bases; nucleotides outside the gene matches: 4. CDR1 is MNHNS, CDR2 SASEGT, per germline. This CDR3 contains 15 residues. The CDR3 nucleotides read TGTGCCAGCAGTGAAATAAGCGGGAGGGCCAATGAGCAGTTCTTC. The encoded protein is CASSEISGRANEQFF.

The chain combines TRBV29-1 with TRBJ2-1; TRBD2 aligns across 12 bases. Per the germline V gene, CDR1 is SQVTM and CDR2 is ANQGSEA. Losses at the gene ends were 2 bases for V and 1 base for J; bases not matched to a gene: 6. The CDR3 consists of 17 residues. CDR3: CSVERLAGVPSYNEQFF. In nucleotides, the CDR3 is TGCAGCGTTGAAAGACTAGCGGGAGTCCCTTCCTACAATGAGCAGTTCTTC.

J is TRBJ2-7 and V is TRBV5-1; 10 bases are a match to TRBD1. CDR1 SGHRS and CDR2 YFSETQ come from the germline V gene. The CDR3 is 14 residues long. After removal of 4 bases from V and 4 bases from J, the junction contained 5 bases not matched to a gene. The CDR3 DNA sequence: TGCGCCAGCAGCAAAGGACAGGGGGAATACGAGCAGTACTTC. Translating it yields CASSKGQGEYEQYF.